The rows below give T cell receptor beta chains drawn from one sample of a study of CD8+CD57+ T cells in acquired aplastic anemia. In TCRdb, the reads were re-called with MiXCR into one record per CDR3 protein. Here the sample spans about 160,000 distinct CDR3 sequences, 71% being singletons. Specimen: sorted CD4+, CD8+, or CD8+CD57+ T cells (not recorded which) from PBMCs. The receptors were gathered from a human donor with aplastic anemia. CDR3s include the opening cysteine and the closing phenylalanine or tryptophan. The D gene is left open where the match is weak. Not all rows give a size; the values are once, few, many and, for expanded clones, a class.

size,V,J,length,D,CDR3,DNA
.,TRBV7-2,TRBJ2-1,15,TRBD1,CASSLEGASYNEQFF,TGTGCCAGCAGCTTAGAGGGGGCAAGCTACAATGAGCAGTTCTTC
.,TRBV6-4,TRBJ2-7,13,.,CASSGAGYYEQYF,TGTGCCAGCAGTGGGGCAGGGTACTACGAGCAGTACTTC
.,TRBV7-9,TRBJ1-2,16,TRBD1,CASSLGLQGGNYGYTF,TGTGCCAGCAGCTTAGGTTTACAGGGGGGCAACTATGGCTACACCTTC
.,TRBV5-1,TRBJ2-1,14,.,CASSREYSYNEQFF,TGTGCCAGCAGCCGGGAGTACTCCTACAATGAGCAGTTCTTC
many,TRBV10-3,TRBJ1-1,15,.,CAIRDARWGDTEAFF,TGTGCCATCAGGGACGCTCGGTGGGGAGACACTGAAGCTTTCTTT
.,TRBV7-8,TRBJ1-6,12,.,CASRTYNSPLHF,TGTGCCTCGAGGACCTATAATTCACCCCTCCACTTT
few,TRBV6-1,TRBJ2-1,13,TRBD2,CASSVLGGNEQFF,TGTGCCAGCAGTGTTCTCGGGGGGAATGAGCAGTTCTTC
.,TRBV10-1,TRBJ2-5,15,TRBD2,CAGSSGLAEQETQYF,TGCGCCGGCTCGTCGGGACTAGCGGAACAAGAGACCCAGTACTTC
.,TRBV28,TRBJ2-3,17,.,CASRWTGRGLSTDTQYF,TGTGCCAGCAGGTGGACAGGCCGGGGACTCAGCACAGATACGCAGTATTTT
.,TRBV25-1,TRBJ1-4,13,.,CARNRFINEKLFF,TGTGCCAGGAACAGATTTATTAATGAAAAACTGTTTTTT
.,TRBV7-9,TRBJ2-1,13,.,CASSSRTYNEQFF,TGTGCCAGCAGCTCACGCACCTACAATGAGCAGTTCTTC
few,TRBV7-2,TRBJ2-3,12,TRBD1,CASSPQGDTQYF,TGTGCCAGCAGCCCACAGGGGGATACGCAGTATTTT
.,TRBV4-1,TRBJ2-3,14,.,CASSQGTAEDTQYF,TGCGCCAGCAGCCAAGGGACAGCCGAAGATACGCAGTATTTT
.,TRBV7-8,TRBJ1-1,12,.,CASSTERGKAFF,TGTGCCAGCAGCACCGAAAGGGGCAAAGCTTTCTTT
.,TRBV11-3,TRBJ2-3,15,.,CASSLVAGRADTQYF,TGTGCCAGCAGCTTAGTGGCGGGAAGGGCAGATACGCAGTATTTT
.,TRBV7-2,TRBJ2-7,14,.,CASSQPGLSYEQYF,TGTGCCAGCAGCCAGCCCGGGCTATCCTACGAGCAGTACTTC
.,TRBV5-6,TRBJ2-7,14,TRBD2,CASSSGLVPYEQYF,TGTGCCAGCAGTTCCGGACTAGTACCCTACGAGCAGTACTTC
.,TRBV5-1,TRBJ2-1,16,.,CASSLDGGGSYNEQFF,TGCGCCAGCAGCTTGGATGGGGGTGGCTCCTACAATGAGCAGTTCTTC
.,TRBV10-3,TRBJ1-1,14,.,CAISSQGPYTEAFF,TGTGCCATCAGCTCACAGGGTCCCTACACTGAAGCTTTCTTT
.,TRBV13,TRBJ2-7,14,.,CASSFNRDYYEQYF,TGTGCCAGCAGCTTCAACAGGGATTACTACGAGCAGTACTTC
.,TRBV6-1,TRBJ2-2,14,.,CASSEGGTPRELFF,TGTGCCAGCAGTGAAGGAGGTACCCCGAGGGAGCTGTTTTTT
few,TRBV12-3/TRBV12-4,TRBJ1-6,15,TRBD1,CASSSTGGNNSPLHF,TGTGCCAGCAGCTCGACAGGGGGCAACAATTCACCCCTCCACTTT
.,TRBV10-2,TRBJ2-3,15,TRBD1,CASSATGQLTDTQYF,TGCGCCAGCAGCGCCACGGGACAGCTCACGGATACGCAGTATTTT
many,TRBV20-1,TRBJ1-2,17,.,CSARDQANQLPLYGYTF,TGCAGTGCTAGAGATCAGGCCAACCAATTGCCCCTCTATGGCTACACCTTC
.,TRBV20-1,TRBJ1-1,12,.,CSARDYRVEAFF,TGCAGTGCTAGAGATTACAGGGTAGAAGCTTTCTTT
.,TRBV7-7,TRBJ1-1,16,TRBD1,CASSQIPQGIGTEAFF,TGTGCCAGCAGTCAAATACCACAGGGGATCGGCACTGAAGCTTTCTTT
once,TRBV20-1,TRBJ2-3,15,TRBD2,CSASDRLAGTDTQYF,TGCAGTGCTAGTGACAGACTAGCGGGCACAGATACGCAGTATTTT
.,TRBV6-9,TRBJ2-3,17,TRBD2,CATQGRASGRISDTQYF,TGTGCCACCCAGGGTAGGGCTAGCGGGAGGATATCAGATACGCAGTATTTT
.,TRBV2,TRBJ1-5,14,TRBD1,CASRGDSFNQPQHF,TGTGCCAGCAGAGGGGACAGCTTCAATCAGCCCCAGCATTTT
.,TRBV7-2,TRBJ1-5,17,TRBD1,CASSSGQGAYSNQPQHF,TGTGCCAGCAGCTCGGGACAGGGGGCTTATAGCAATCAGCCCCAGCATTTT
.,TRBV7-2,TRBJ2-7,15,TRBD2,CASSPWTSGPYEQYF,TGCGCCAGCAGCCCCTGGACTAGCGGTCCCTACGAGCAGTACTTC
few,TRBV27,TRBJ1-1,16,TRBD1,CASKALTGGADTEAFF,TGTGCCAGCAAAGCCCTGACAGGGGGCGCGGACACTGAAGCTTTCTTT
few,TRBV9,TRBJ2-5,15,TRBD2,CASSVVAGGYGTQYF,TGTGCCAGCAGCGTAGTAGCGGGAGGGTATGGGACCCAGTACTTC
once,TRBV5-1,TRBJ1-1,15,.,CASSLEQGRNTEAFF,TGCGCCAGCAGCTTGGAACAGGGTAGGAACACTGAAGCTTTCTTT
many,TRBV19,TRBJ2-1,14,.,CASMVGVGGNEQFF,TGTGCCAGTATGGTAGGTGTAGGGGGGAATGAGCAGTTCTTC
.,TRBV20-1,TRBJ1-1,13,TRBD1,CSAPGTGDTEAFF,TGCAGTGCCCCAGGGACAGGTGACACTGAAGCTTTCTTT
once,TRBV20-1,TRBJ1-5,15,.,CSATKPGHVIQPQHF,TGCAGTGCTACCAAGCCGGGACATGTTATTCAGCCCCAGCATTTT
.,TRBV5-8,TRBJ2-1,15,TRBD2,CASSLRLAGYNEQFF,TGTGCCAGCAGCTTGAGGCTAGCGGGGTACAATGAGCAGTTCTTC
.,TRBV9,TRBJ2-1,15,TRBD1,CASSRQGDLYNEQFF,TGTGCCAGCAGCCGTCAGGGGGACCTTTACAATGAGCAGTTCTTC
.,TRBV7-9,TRBJ1-1,14,.,CASSLAMGDAEAFF,TGTGCCAGCAGCTTAGCCATGGGAGACGCTGAAGCTTTCTTT
.,TRBV5-6,TRBJ2-7,13,.,CASSSGPAYEQYF,TGTGCCAGCAGCTCCGGCCCCGCCTACGAGCAGTACTTC
few,TRBV24-1,TRBJ2-7,15,.,CATSEGKAVPYEQYF,TGTGCCACCAGTGAGGGAAAGGCGGTACCCTACGAGCAGTACTTC
.,TRBV27,TRBJ1-5,15,.,CASSLLGTRLGPQHF,TGTGCCAGCAGTTTATTAGGGACCCGCTTGGGGCCCCAGCATTTT
.,TRBV7-2,TRBJ1-5,14,.,CASSLGSGDQPQHF,TGTGCCAGCAGCTTAGGGAGCGGGGATCAGCCCCAGCATTTT
.,TRBV19,TRBJ2-7,13,.,CASSIEGGYEQYF,TGTGCCAGTAGTATAGAAGGAGGGTACGAGCAGTACTTC
few,TRBV20-1,TRBJ2-1,13,TRBD2,CSARKLAGNEQFF,TGCAGTGCTAGGAAGCTAGCGGGGAATGAGCAGTTCTTC
few,TRBV6-1,TRBJ2-1,12,TRBD2,CASSLLANEQFF,TGTGCCAGCAGCTTACTAGCGAATGAGCAGTTCTTC
.,TRBV5-4,TRBJ1-6,15,TRBD1,CASSLQGADNSPLHF,TGTGCCAGCAGCTTACAGGGGGCGGATAATTCACCCCTCCACTTT